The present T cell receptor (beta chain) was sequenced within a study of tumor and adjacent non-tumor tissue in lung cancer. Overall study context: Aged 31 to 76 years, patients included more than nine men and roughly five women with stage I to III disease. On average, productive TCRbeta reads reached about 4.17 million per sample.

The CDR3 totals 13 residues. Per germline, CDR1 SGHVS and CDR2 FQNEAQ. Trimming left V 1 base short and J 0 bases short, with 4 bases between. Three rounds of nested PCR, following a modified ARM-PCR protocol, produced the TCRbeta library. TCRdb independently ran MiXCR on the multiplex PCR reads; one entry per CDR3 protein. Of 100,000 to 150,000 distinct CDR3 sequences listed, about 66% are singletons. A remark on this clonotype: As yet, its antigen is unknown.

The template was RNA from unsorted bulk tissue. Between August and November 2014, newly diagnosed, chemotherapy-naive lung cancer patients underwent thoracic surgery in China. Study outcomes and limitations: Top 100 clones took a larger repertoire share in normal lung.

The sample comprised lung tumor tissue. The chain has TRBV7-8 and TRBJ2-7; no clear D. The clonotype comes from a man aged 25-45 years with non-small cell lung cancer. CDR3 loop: CASSLVLSYEQYF. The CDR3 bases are TGTGCCAGCAGCTTAGTACTCTCCTACGAGCAGTACTTC.